The entry that follows covers one T cell receptor beta chain sequence. The antigen is not known. This table comes from immunoSEQ multiplex PCR, and its TCRdb copy is limited to in-frame clones, with some not included. Of about 43,000 clones listed, over 60% are singletons. The data were obtained in a study of radiotherapy plus CTLA-4 blockade in lung cancer. Focal radiation with ipilimumab CTLA-4 blockade was given to patients with chemo-refractory metastatic non-small-cell lung cancer. Study results and caveats: Radiotherapy plus ipilimumab was followed by expansion in blood of tumor-derived TCR clones.

Germline V gives CDR1 SNHLY, CDR2 FYNNEI. After removal of 8 bases from V and 1 base from J, the junction contained 5 bases not matched to a gene. The CDR3 runs 14 residues. The TCR sequence derives from a human donor with non-small cell lung cancer who had a partial response to radiotherapy plus ipilimumab. Sequencing used peripheral blood, obtained from a patient treated with radiotherapy plus ipilimumab. The chain couples TRBV2 to TRBJ2-7; 10 bases are a match to TRBD1. The CDR3 DNA sequence: TGTGCCAGCTCCGGGACAGGGGTATCCTACGAGCAGTACTTC. Its protein is CASSGTGVSYEQYF.